This T cell receptor (beta chain) originates from a study of blood T cell repertoires in COVID-19 (TCRdb year 2020). Notes on the research overall: The collaborator samples originated in the United States, Italy and Spain and spanned the acute and convalescent phases of COVID-19. The material from the prospective study consisted of cDNA or gDNA derived from T cells, B-cell-depleted T cells, or PBMCs. Sample metadata almost always included a de-identified subject ID, COVID-19 status, age in years and sex. Samples came from the ongoing ImmuneRACE study (first 160 participants) plus 1,254 subjects from 6 global collaborators. The repertoires were released in a freely available public database intended as a resource for research on the immune response to SARS-CoV-2. Subjects who had been exposed to COVID-19, were actively infected with it, or had recovered from it provided the deeply sampled blood TCRbeta repertoires that made up the dataset. Where available, HLA class I and class II types were obtained from metadata supplied by the sample provider rather than from assay-based typing. Points the paper makes about the study in general: The quantity of clinical and demographic metadata differed by source and by participant and was supplied without curation.

One collaborating source in Seattle enrolled patients while the patients were actively infected and followed the patients over time throughout the course of disease. Each collaborating institution followed its own protocols to collect whole blood in K2EDTA tubes. For TCRbeta analysis, collaborators shipped samples as frozen whole blood, isolated PBMCs, or DNA extracted from either of those sample types. Its CDR3 holds 19 amino acids, cysteine through phenylalanine. The only DNA kept is the CDR3, 57 bases in frame from the first base. The germline V gene (reference sequence) supplies CDR1 GTSNPN and CDR2 SVGIG. Trimming removed 2 bases from V and 0 bases from J; the gene matches leave 15 bases unexplained. TCRbeta CDR3 regions were amplified from genomic DNA by means of the immunoSEQ Assay, a bias-controlled multiplex PCR. The authors' pipeline ran thus. Nucleated cell counts per sample were estimated from amplification of reference gene primers within the assay. Sequence reads were collapsed and filtered to measure the absolute abundance of every unique TCRbeta CDR3 rearrangement. For each sample, productive Simpson clonality was calculated as the square root of Simpson's diversity index over productive rearrangements. This is the immuneACCESS table as TCRdb keeps it, with only in-frame sequences that have V and J called. A part of the clones is gone; compared with another copy, unresolved V genes explain less than half, and the rest is unexplained. V and J calls and clone size come straight from that table; D and trimming were deduced from the DNA. The sample profile shows about 200,000 clones; 86% of them were found once. The top ten constitute 10% of the sample.

Only one count was recorded for this clone. The specificity of this receptor is unknown. No per-base quality is available; no much larger clone lies one base away. Sequenced sample: peripheral blood. The sequence links TRBV30 to TRBJ2-5, with TRBD2 identical over 10 junction bases. The sequence came from a woman aged 45-65 years with COVID-19, enrolled during active disease. The CDR3 in this case is CAWSPLSLAGALYQETQYF. In nucleotides, the sequence is TGTGCCTGGAGTCCCCTATCCCTAGCGGGGGCCTTGTACCAAGAGACCCAGTACTTC.